This T cell receptor (beta chain) appears in the sequencing data of a study of T-cell reconstitution after alpha-beta-depleted transplantation in children. Overall study findings and caveats: Surviving recipient T cells and thymic progenitors produced the high day-60 TCRbeta diversity seen in some patients. Where alpha-beta T cells came from about two months after transplant was reportedly several hundred expanded graft clones.

The CDR3 is made up of 13 amino acids. CDR1 and CDR2 from the germline V gene are KGHSH and LQKENI. Between the trimmed V and J ends, which lost 3 bases and 7 bases, there was a span of 12 bases. This clonotype was observed at least ten times. As yet, its antigen is unknown. Library preparation (for TCRbeta) was performed with unique molecular identifiers. TCRdb re-called the PCR reads with MiXCR, one entry per CDR3 protein. The profile shows roughly 100,000 distinct CDR3 sequences, 4.5% to 7.5% of them singletons. The receptor's source is a female patient younger than 10 who had a stem cell transplant for Fanconi anemia, so the T cells may come from the graft donor. The chain recombines TRBV18 with TRBJ2-5, with a tentative D call TRBD2 (5 bases). This specimen was PBMCs, mostly from graft donor cells, taken 60 days after TCRalphabeta/CD19-depleted stem cell transplant. As DNA, the CDR3 is TGTGCCAGCTCACCCCTGGGTGAGGGGACCCAGTACTTC. Protein sequence: CASSPLGEGTQYF.